This TCR beta chain was recorded in a study of vaccination effects on CD4 cells after COVID-19. The overall study: Every participant took two doses of the BNT162b2 or mRNA-1273 vaccine. Study conclusions and caveats: Healthy vaccinees' vaccine-induced clones included only 1 of 255 cross-reacting with common cold coronaviruses.

This CDR3 contains 13 residues. Germline V gives CDR1 MDHEN, CDR2 SYDVKM. V gave up 3 bases and J gave up 3 bases, with 8 bases separating them. The protocol was immunoSEQ multiplex PCR, while the TCRdb copy is restricted to in-frame clones and leaves out a portion. The sample carries tens of thousands of clones, approximately 77% recorded once. Following a roughly ten-day culture, CD4+ T cells were purified. All vaccine recipients tested negative for nucleocapsid antibodies and had never contracted SARS-CoV-2 infection. The authors replaced half the medium with IL-2 medium on days 3 and 7. This clone was seen a few times. Its antigen remains unknown.

Sequences were derived from CD4+ T cells from PBMCs cultured without peptide, sampled before COVID-19 vaccination. V usage is TRBV28 and J usage is TRBJ1-2; D possibly corresponds to TRBD1 (5 bases). The source of this sequence is a human donor who received a COVID-19 vaccine. Here the CDR3 reads CASSFGRDYGYTF. Written as DNA, the CDR3 is TGTGCCAGCAGTTTTGGCAGGGACTATGGCTACACCTTC.